A single sample is the source of the 28 T cell receptor beta chains below, sequenced in a study of shared clonotypes between healthy human individuals. Naivety among CD8 cells was defined by CD45RO negativity and positive CCR7 selection, thereby excluding terminally differentiated effector memory CD45RA+ cells. TCRdb keeps only in-frame clones here, not all; method: immunoSEQ multiplex PCR. In the table there are about 2.2 million clones, 85% to 95% of which are singletons. The sample consisted of naive CD8+ T cells from PBMCs. These receptors came from a young man in good health. Some clones in this sample may be carry-over from other donors' samples.

The chain employs TRBV19 and TRBJ1-2; D perhaps matches TRBD1 (6 bases). Between the trimmed V and J ends, which lost 3 bases and 4 bases, there was a span of 15 bases. Germline-derived CDR1 and CDR2 are LNHDA and SQIVND (reference sequence). CDR3 length equals 15 residues. CDR3 sequence (DNA): TGTGCCAGTAGTATCGGTCGGGACAAGACCTATGGCTACACCTTC. It is translated as CASSIGRDKTYGYTF.

The genes are TRBV4-2 and TRBJ2-1; tentative D call: TRBD1 (5 bases). V lost 4 bases, J lost 9 bases, and 10 bases lay in between. The CDR3 contains 12 residues. Germline values: CDR1 LGHNA, CDR2 YNFKEQ. CDR3 sequence: CASSPLGAEQFF. CDR3 nucleotide sequence: TGTGCCAGCAGCCCGCTAGGGGCTGAGCAGTTCTTC.

Of note for this clone: In the same sample, other DNA sequences code for this CDR3. The chain combines TRBV27 with TRBJ2-2; 11 bases line up with TRBD2. Germline lookup yields CDR1 MNHEY and CDR2 SMNVEV (reference sequence). V was clipped by 6 bases and J by 6 bases; unmatched bases: 3. This CDR3 is 14 amino acids long. The CDR3 region is CASSLAGGSGELFF. The CDR3 DNA follows: TGTGCCAGCAGCTTAGCGGGAGGGTCCGGGGAGCTGTTTTTT.

This rearrangement joins TRBV21-1 to TRBJ2-7; the table's D call TRBD1 went unverified against the DNA. TRBV21-1 is a pseudogene locus. The CDR3 extends over 17 amino acids. The CDR3 DNA reads as TGTGCCAGCAGCAAGTCGGAGGACAGGGGGATTACCTACGAGCAGTACTTC. Translated, it gives CASSKSEDRGITYEQYF.

The gene calls are TRBV27 and TRBJ2-7; TRBD2 is a possible D gene (6 bases). The CDR3 has 16 amino acids. Germline CDR1 is MNHEY and CDR2 is SMNVEV (reference sequence). Trimming cost V 5 bases and J 2 bases, with 19 bases left between them. CDR3 protein: CASSPSVGRRTYEQYF. For the CDR3, the DNA is TGTGCCAGCAGTCCGTCTGTGGGGAGGAGAACCTACGAGCAGTACTTC.

This sequence joins TRBV28 and TRBJ2-7; D is undetermined. CDR1 is MDHEN and CDR2 is SYDVKM in the germline V gene. The V end lost 5 bases, the J end lost 2 bases, and 7 bases lay between the germline ends. CDR3 length: 12 amino acids. CDR3 coding DNA: TGTGCCAGCAGTGTCCAGACCTACGAGCAGTACTTC. Protein product: CASSVQTYEQYF.

This clone was recorded once. Within the sample, other DNA sequences also encode this same CDR3. The V and J genes are TRBV7-9 and TRBJ2-2, with 10 nucleotides matching TRBD2. Germline CDR1 is SEHNR and CDR2 is FQNEAQ (reference sequence). There are 16 residues in the CDR3. With 4 bases clipped from V and 0 bases from J, the junction kept 2 bases outside the gene matches. CDR3 DNA sequence: TGTGCCAGCAGCTCGACTAGCGGGCCGAACACCGGGGAGCTGTTTTTT. Its protein product is CASSSTSGPNTGELFF.

For the CDR3, the DNA is TGTGCCAGCAGTCCTCATTCGACGAGGGATACGCAGTATTTT. Residues: CASSPHSTRDTQYF. V gene TRBV27 combines with J gene TRBJ2-3; no clear D. V was trimmed by 5 bases and J by 6 bases, leaving 15 bases between them. Germline values: CDR1 MNHEY, CDR2 SMNVEV (reference sequence). This CDR3 has 14 residues.

The genes are TRBV19 and TRBJ2-2; D is ambiguous. This CDR3 has 18 amino acids. Germline lookup yields CDR1 LNHDA and CDR2 SQIVND (reference sequence). The V end was cut by 5 bases, the J end by 4 bases, with 23 bases between. CDR3 in DNA: TGTGCCAGTAGTTACTTTCCGTTGCGAGACCAGGTCACCGGGGAGCTGTTTTTT. It translates to CASSYFPLRDQVTGELFF.

The CDR3 is CASRSAGNYEQYF. CDR3 DNA sequence: TGCGCCAGCAGATCAGCGGGGAACTACGAGCAGTACTTC. The chain recombines TRBV5-1 with TRBJ2-7; 7 bases line up with TRBD2. V was clipped by 5 bases and J by 3 bases; unmatched bases: 5. The CDR3 is made up of 13 amino acids. The germline CDR1 and CDR2 sequences are SGHRS and YFSETQ.

This rearrangement joins TRBV12-5 to TRBJ1-1; 10 bases line up with TRBD1. CDR3 length: 17 residues. Trimming removed 0 bases from V and 4 bases from J; junction bases left unmatched: 8. The V gene's germline CDR1 is LGHNT and CDR2 FRNRAP. The CDR3 loop reads CASGLVFPTGGITEAFF. As DNA, the CDR3 is TGTGCTAGTGGTTTGGTATTCCCGACAGGGGGCATCACTGAAGCTTTCTTT.

The chain couples TRBV27 to TRBJ2-1; D is perhaps TRBD1 or TRBD2 (5 bases each). From germline, CDR1 is MNHEY and CDR2 SMNVEV (reference sequence). Trimming took 5 bases from V and 3 from J, leaving 17 bases between them. This CDR3 contains 16 residues. CDR3 nucleotides: TGTGCCAGCAGTACCGGGACCTACTCGGGCTACAATGAGCAGTTCTTC. This gives the protein CASSTGTYSGYNEQFF.

V gene TRBV11-2 combines with J gene TRBJ2-7; 7 nucleotides agree with TRBD1. Germline CDR1 and CDR2: SGHAT and FQNNGV. With V trimmed by 3 bases and J by 3 bases, 5 bases remained unmatched. The CDR3 is 14 residues long. DNA for the CDR3: TGTGCCAGCAGCTTTCAGGGACAGCACTACGAGCAGTACTTC. This codes for CASSFQGQHYEQYF.

The chain links TRBV7-9 to TRBJ2-7; D may be TRBD1 (6 bases). Germline loops: CDR1 SEHNR, CDR2 FQNEAQ (reference sequence). This CDR3 has 14 amino acids. Trimming stripped 5 bases from V and 0 bases from J, with 11 bases between. This chain's CDR3 is CASSEDSYSYEQYF. The CDR3 nucleotides read TGTGCCAGCAGCGAGGACAGTTACTCCTACGAGCAGTACTTC.

This chain uses TRBV5-1 with TRBJ2-7, with D hard to call. Per the germline V gene, CDR1 is SGHRS and CDR2 is YFSETQ. Trimming removed 4 bases at V and 1 base at J, with 9 bases between. This CDR3 is 13 amino acids long. As DNA, the CDR3 is TGCGCCAGCAGCAGTCAGCAATCCTACGAGCAGTACTTC. Amino acid sequence: CASSSQQSYEQYF.

As for this clone: Different DNA sequences within this sample yield the same CDR3. The chain links TRBV27 to TRBJ2-1; D gene ambiguous. This CDR3 is 14 amino acids long. Germline values: CDR1 MNHEY, CDR2 SMNVEV (reference sequence). Trimming shortened V by 6 bases and J by 2 bases, and 11 bases separated the two germline ends. The CDR3 is CASSLRTAYNEQFF. Here the CDR3 DNA reads TGTGCCAGCAGCTTAAGAACAGCCTACAATGAGCAGTTCTTC.

The gene calls are TRBV10-2 and TRBJ1-2; 7 bases map to TRBD1. CDR3 length: 14 amino acids. J lost 4 bases, V lost 5 bases, and 7 bases had no gene match. Germline loops: CDR1 WSHSY, CDR2 SAAADI. The CDR3 here is CASSSDRRAYGYTF. The CDR3 bases are TGCGCCAGCAGTTCGGACAGGCGGGCCTATGGCTACACCTTC.

The chain recombines TRBV18 with TRBJ2-5; 7 bases agree with TRBD2. This CDR3 spans 15 amino acids. V lost 3 bases and J lost 1; bases outside the gene matches: 5. Germline V gene sequence: CDR1 KGHSH, CDR2 LQKENI. CDR3 bases: TGTGCCAGCTCACCGGGGAGGGCGACCCAAGAGACCCAGTACTTC. Translated: CASSPGRATQETQYF.

The chain links TRBV7-9 to TRBJ1-3; no definite D call. The CDR3 consists of 17 residues. V lost 5 bases, J lost 3 bases, and 20 bases lay in between. Germline V CDR1 and CDR2: SEHNR, FQNEAQ (reference sequence). Here the CDR3 reads CASSLRTAPIGGNTIYF. The CDR3 coding sequence is TGTGCCAGCAGCCTTCGGACCGCACCGATAGGTGGAAACACCATATATTTT.

The genes are TRBV4-1 and TRBJ2-7, with TRBD2 matching over 16 bases. The J segment lost 3 bases and the V segment lost 3 bases, leaving 5 bases of the junction unmatched. The CDR3 sequence is 17 residues long. Per germline, CDR1 MGHRA and CDR2 YSYEKL. CDR3 region: CASSQSGLAGGNYEQYF. The CDR3 nucleotides read TGCGCCAGCAGCCAGTCGGGACTAGCGGGAGGGAACTACGAGCAGTACTTC.

A few counts support this clone. Distinct nucleotide sequences in the sample also encode this CDR3. The genes are TRBV9 and TRBJ1-5; no definite D call. The germline gives CDR1 SGDLS, CDR2 YYNGEE. V lost 0 bases and J lost 1, with 8 bases in between. The CDR3 has 15 residues. The DNA of the CDR3 is TGTGCCAGCAGCGTAGACGGTGGCAGCAATCAGCCCCAGCATTTT. The encoded protein is CASSVDGGSNQPQHF. The full variable domain, rest sourced from reference TRBV9 and TRBJ1-5, is DSGVTQTPKHLITATGQRVTLRCSPRSGDLSVYWYQQSLDQGLQFLIQYYNGEERAKGNILERFSAQQFPDLHSELNLSSLELGDSALYFCASSVDGGSNQPQHFGDGTRLSIL.

CDR3 nucleotide sequence: TGCGCCAGCAGCTTCACCCCGGGCCCTTCCTACGAGCAGTACTTC. Its protein product is CASSFTPGPSYEQYF. V is TRBV5-1 and J is TRBJ2-7; no reliable D call. V dropped 2 bases and J dropped 1 base, with 13 bases sitting between them. CDR1 and CDR2 from the germline V gene are SGHRS and YFSETQ. CDR3 length: 15 amino acids. Full variable domain (rest looked up from reference TRBV5-1 and TRBJ2-7): KAGVTQTPRYLIKTRGQQVTLSCSPISGHRSVSWYQQTPGQGLQFLFEYFSETQRNKGNFPGRFSGRQFSNSRSEMNVSTLELGDSALYLCASSFTPGPSYEQYFGPGTRLTVT.

V is TRBV5-1 and J is TRBJ2-1; 7 positions agree with TRBD2. The CDR3 has 16 amino acids. The junction had 7 bases not matched to a gene; V was cut back by 2 bases and J by 2 bases. CDR1 is SGHRS and CDR2 is YFSETQ in the germline V gene. The CDR3 spells CASSFRLAEPYNEQFF. CDR3 DNA: TGCGCCAGCAGCTTCCGGCTAGCGGAGCCCTACAATGAGCAGTTCTTC.

The rearrangement joins TRBV25-1 to TRBJ2-7; tentative D call: TRBD2 (5 bases). Germline assignment: CDR1 MGHDK and CDR2 SYGVNS. Deletions cut 1 base from V and 2 bases from J, with 15 bases between. The CDR3 sequence is 16 residues long. The CDR3 nucleotides are TGTGCCAGCAGTGAATCGGGAAGCGTTCCCCCCTACGAGCAGTACTTC. Its translation is CASSESGSVPPYEQYF.

On this clone itself: Other DNA sequences from this sample encode an identical CDR3 as well. This chain links TRBV27 with TRBJ2-7, with D possibly called TRBD1 or TRBD2 (5 bases each). CDR3 length equals 15 residues. Germline CDR1 MNHEY, CDR2 SMNVEV (reference sequence). The ends were cut back, 3 bases at V and 0 bases at J, with 12 bases in the middle. The CDR3 reads CASSFSGRGSYEQYF. CDR3 coding DNA: TGTGCCAGCAGTTTTTCGGGACGGGGCTCCTACGAGCAGTACTTC.

The chain combines TRBV28 with TRBJ1-5; 8 bases agree with TRBD1. The CDR3 totals 14 residues. Germline V gene sequence: CDR1 MDHEN, CDR2 SYDVKM. Trimming cost V 5 bases and J 7 bases; bases outside gene matches: 7. The CDR3 loop reads CASSPTGGKQPQHF. The CDR3 DNA is TGTGCCAGCAGTCCCACAGGGGGGAAACAGCCCCAGCATTTT.

This chain connects TRBV5-1 to TRBJ2-1; 8 positions match TRBD2. Germline-derived CDR1 and CDR2 are SGHRS and YFSETQ. The CDR3 consists of 15 residues. The ends lost 0 bases at V and 9 bases at J; junction bases unmatched: 8. CDR3 region: CASSLVTSEGGEQFF. The CDR3 DNA is TGCGCCAGCAGCTTGGTGACTAGCGAGGGGGGTGAGCAGTTCTTC.

V and J are TRBV25-1 and TRBJ1-2; no reliable D call. Trimming took off 2 bases at V and 4 bases at J, with 8 bases between the two ends. The CDR3 length is 13 residues. CDR1 is MGHDK and CDR2 is SYGVNS in the germline V gene. The CDR3 here is CASSETGFYGYTF. The CDR3 nucleotides read TGTGCCAGCAGTGAAACGGGGTTCTATGGCTACACCTTC.